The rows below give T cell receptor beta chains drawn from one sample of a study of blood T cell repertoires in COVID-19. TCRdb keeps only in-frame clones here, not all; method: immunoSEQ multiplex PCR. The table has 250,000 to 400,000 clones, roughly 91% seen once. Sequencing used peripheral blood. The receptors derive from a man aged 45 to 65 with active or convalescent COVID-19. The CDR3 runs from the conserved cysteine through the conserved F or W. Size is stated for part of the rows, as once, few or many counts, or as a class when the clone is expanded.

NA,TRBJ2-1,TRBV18,CASSPRGIGQGDNEQFF
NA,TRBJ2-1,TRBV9,CARSAPRSALFF
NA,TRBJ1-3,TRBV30,CAWSVNSGNTIYF
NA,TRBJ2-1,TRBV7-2,CASSLPGLAGEVF
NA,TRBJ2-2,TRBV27,CASSLGTGFEIGELFF
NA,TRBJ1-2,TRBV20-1,CSARDYNRERYGYTF
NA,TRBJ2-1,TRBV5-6,CASRSEGREAYNEQFF
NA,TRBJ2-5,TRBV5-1,CASSLALQGGETQYF
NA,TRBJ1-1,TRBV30,CAWSSTGPMNTEAFF
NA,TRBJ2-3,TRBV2,CASSEGLAVTDTQYF
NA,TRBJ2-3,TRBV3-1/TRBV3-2,CASSPKYGTLTDTQYF
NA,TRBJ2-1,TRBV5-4,CASSLWSSSPEQFF
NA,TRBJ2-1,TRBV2,CASKAPGQSYNEQFF
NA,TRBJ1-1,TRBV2,CASSARQGNTEAFF
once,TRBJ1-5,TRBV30,CAWSVRGRGNQPQHF
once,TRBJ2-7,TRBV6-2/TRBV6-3,CASSYSRGGPYEQYF
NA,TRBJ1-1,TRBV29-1,CSVAGDRNTEAFF
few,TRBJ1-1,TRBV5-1,CASSRRDGLDTEAFF
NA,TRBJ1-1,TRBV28,CASSLGGSDTEAFF
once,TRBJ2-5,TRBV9,CASSVPGQQETQYF
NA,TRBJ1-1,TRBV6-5,CASSYVKGETEAFF
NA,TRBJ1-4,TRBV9,CASSVEGRNEKLFF
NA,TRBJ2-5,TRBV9,CASSVATSGGEETQYF
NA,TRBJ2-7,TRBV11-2,CASSLDRGANSNEQYF
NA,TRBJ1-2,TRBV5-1,CASSFLGGRGDYGYTF
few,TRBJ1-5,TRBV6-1,CASSEAPDRAKHF
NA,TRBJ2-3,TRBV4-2,CASSQSTVGGGGTDTQYF
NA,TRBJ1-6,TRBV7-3,CASSLTGQGTSPLHF
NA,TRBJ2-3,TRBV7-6,CASSSLPGRASTDTQYF
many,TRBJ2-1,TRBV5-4,CASSLWGGGATSYNEQFF
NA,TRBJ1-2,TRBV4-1,CASSQDGSGEIGYTF
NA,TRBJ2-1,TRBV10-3,CAISEGRTSGNNEQFF
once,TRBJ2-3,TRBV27,CASSFTLGTARDTQYF
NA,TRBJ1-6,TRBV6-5,CASSYSTGSNSPLHF
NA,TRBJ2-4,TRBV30,CAWSLAIAKNIQYF
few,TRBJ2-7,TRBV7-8,CASRRSASYEQYF
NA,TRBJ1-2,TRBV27,CASSSRRDGVYGYTF
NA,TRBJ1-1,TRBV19,CASSPRTAENTEAFF
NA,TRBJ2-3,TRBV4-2,CASSQVGTRGGDTQYF
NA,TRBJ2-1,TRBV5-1,CASRRQAGDVEQFF
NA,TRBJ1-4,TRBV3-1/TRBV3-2,CASSQGGVGLFF
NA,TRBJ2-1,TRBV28,CASSSIGQGRDEQFF
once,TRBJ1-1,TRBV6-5,CASSFWTGEGTEAFF
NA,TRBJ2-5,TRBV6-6,CASSLALETQYF
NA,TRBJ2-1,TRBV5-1,CASSLGTSGSGGEQFF